Listed below are T cell receptor beta chains from one sample, sequenced in a study of shared clonotypes between healthy human individuals. Method: immunoSEQ multiplex PCR; TCRdb's copy keeps in-frame clones and lacks some. The sample holds approximately 510,000 clones; about four fifths are singletons and the top ten take around 13%. The sequenced sample consisted of PBMCs. The receptors here all came from a woman aged 40 to 55 in good health. Some clones in this sample may be carry-over from other donors' samples. Each CDR3 is given with its conserved first and last residue. Each record gives: V gene, J gene, clone size, D gene, CDR3 protein, CDR3 DNA. D genes are given only for firm matches. Part of the rows lack a size; the others show once, few, many or a class for expanded clones.

V: TRBV4-2
J: TRBJ2-7
size: NA
D: NA
CDR3: CASSQGQDYSYEQYF
DNA: TGTGCCAGCAGCCAAGGTCAGGACTATTCCTACGAGCAGTACTTC

V: TRBV5-4
J: TRBJ2-5
size: NA
D: TRBD2
CDR3: CASSRQGAGGPGETQYF
DNA: TGTGCCAGCAGCCGGCAAGGTGCGGGAGGGCCGGGGGAGACCCAGTACTTC

V: TRBV5-4
J: TRBJ1-2
size: once
D: NA
CDR3: CASSHQSRVDYGYTF
DNA: TGTGCCAGCAGTCACCAGTCCAGGGTTGACTATGGCTACACCTTC

V: TRBV27
J: TRBJ2-7
size: NA
D: NA
CDR3: CASKVALQNYEQYF
DNA: TGTGCCAGCAAAGTCGCGCTCCAAAACTACGAGCAGTACTTC

V: TRBV29-1
J: TRBJ1-5
size: NA
D: NA
CDR3: CSAGGGGQPQHF
DNA: TGCAGCGCCGGGGGGGGCGGTCAGCCCCAGCATTTT

V: TRBV2
J: TRBJ2-5
size: NA
D: TRBD2
CDR3: CASREEGGETQYF
DNA: TGTGCCAGCAGGGAGGAGGGAGGGGAGACCCAGTACTTC

V: TRBV12-5
J: TRBJ1-2
size: once
D: TRBD1
CDR3: CASGLTGGSGGYTF
DNA: TGTGCTAGTGGTTTGACAGGGGGATCAGGCGGCTACACCTTC

V: TRBV7-9
J: TRBJ1-1
size: NA
D: TRBD1
CDR3: CASRPTTGGKGAFF
DNA: TGTGCCAGCAGACCGACGACAGGGGGGAAAGGAGCTTTCTTT

V: TRBV9
J: TRBJ1-1
size: few
D: NA
CDR3: CASSARNTEAFF
DNA: TGTGCCAGCAGCGCCCGGAACACTGAAGCTTTCTTT

V: TRBV11-2
J: TRBJ1-1
size: once
D: NA
CDR3: CASSLVGNTEAFF
DNA: TGTGCCAGCAGCTTAGTGGGTAACACTGAAGCTTTCTTT

V: TRBV11-2
J: TRBJ2-7
size: NA
D: NA
CDR3: CASSNRRNEQYF
DNA: TGTGCCAGCAGCAACCGGCGGAACGAGCAGTACTTC

V: TRBV5-4
J: TRBJ2-5
size: few
D: TRBD2
CDR3: CASSLPPLAGTETQYF
DNA: TGTGCCAGCAGCTTGCCGCCCCTAGCGGGAACGGAGACCCAGTACTTC

V: TRBV6-4
J: TRBJ2-1
size: once
D: NA
CDR3: CASSDEIGTDEQFF
DNA: TGTGCCAGCAGTGACGAAATAGGTACGGATGAGCAGTTCTTC

V: TRBV9
J: TRBJ2-7
size: NA
D: NA
CDR3: CASSPSIGGSYEQYF
DNA: TGTGCCAGCAGCCCCTCCATAGGAGGCTCCTACGAGCAGTACTTC

V: TRBV7-2
J: TRBJ2-7
size: NA
D: NA
CDR3: CASSRTHRYEQYF
DNA: TGTGCCAGCAGCAGGACCCACAGGTACGAGCAGTACTTC

V: TRBV6-5
J: TRBJ2-2
size: once
D: TRBD2
CDR3: CASSYGGGTGELFF
DNA: TGTGCCAGCAGTTACGGGGGGGGCACCGGGGAGCTGTTTTTT

V: TRBV5-1
J: TRBJ1-4
size: NA
D: NA
CDR3: CASSLLTTDPNEKLFF
DNA: TGCGCCAGCAGCTTGCTCACGACAGACCCTAATGAAAAACTGTTTTTT

V: TRBV28
J: TRBJ2-7
size: NA
D: TRBD2
CDR3: CATSRTASGLYEQYF
DNA: TGTGCCACCTCTCGTACGGCTAGCGGGCTCTACGAGCAGTACTTC

V: TRBV5-1
J: TRBJ2-7
size: NA
D: TRBD1
CDR3: CASSQGQGSFYEQYF
DNA: TGCGCCAGCAGCCAGGGACAGGGGTCGTTTTACGAGCAGTACTTC

V: TRBV30
J: TRBJ2-3
size: NA
D: NA
CDR3: CAWSVRDTQYF
DNA: TGTGCCTGGAGTGTACGAGATACGCAGTATTTT

V: TRBV19
J: TRBJ1-2
size: NA
D: TRBD1
CDR3: CASSGTGGSYGYTF
DNA: TGTGCCAGTAGTGGTACAGGGGGATCCTATGGCTACACCTTC

V: TRBV2
J: TRBJ1-2
size: NA
D: TRBD1
CDR3: CASSESGQGVYGYTF
DNA: TGTGCCAGCAGTGAATCGGGACAGGGGGTTTATGGCTACACCTTC

V: TRBV19
J: TRBJ2-1
size: NA
D: NA
CDR3: CASTVYRNEQFF
DNA: TGTGCCAGTACCGTTTATCGGAATGAGCAGTTCTTC

V: TRBV5-1
J: TRBJ2-7
size: NA
D: TRBD1
CDR3: CASSIRTGPFYEQYF
DNA: TGCGCCAGCAGCATTAGGACAGGTCCTTTCTACGAGCAGTACTTC

V: TRBV9
J: TRBJ2-3
size: once
D: NA
CDR3: CASSTYADTQYF
DNA: TGTGCCAGCAGCACCTACGCAGATACGCAGTATTTT

V: TRBV5-5
J: TRBJ1-5
size: few
D: NA
CDR3: CASSLSTNQPQHF
DNA: TGTGCCAGCAGCTTGTCCACGAATCAGCCCCAGCATTTT

V: TRBV2
J: TRBJ1-1
size: NA
D: NA
CDR3: CASSKGMPYTEAFF
DNA: TGTGCCAGCAGTAAAGGGATGCCGTACACTGAAGCTTTCTTT

V: TRBV6-1
J: TRBJ2-2
size: few
D: NA
CDR3: CASRWGQRNTGELFF
DNA: TGTGCCAGCAGGTGGGGACAAAGGAACACCGGGGAGCTGTTTTTT

V: TRBV5-1
J: TRBJ2-1
size: NA
D: TRBD2
CDR3: CASSTTSGSYNEQFF
DNA: TGCGCCAGCAGCACCACTAGCGGGAGTTACAATGAGCAGTTCTTC

V: TRBV29-1
J: TRBJ2-6
size: NA
D: NA
CDR3: CSVAKDSGANVLTF
DNA: TGCAGCGTTGCAAAGGACTCTGGGGCCAACGTCCTGACTTTC

V: TRBV7-2
J: TRBJ2-3
size: NA
D: NA
CDR3: CASSLELGADTQYF
DNA: TGTGCCAGCAGCTTAGAGTTGGGGGCGGATACGCAGTATTTT

V: TRBV2
J: TRBJ2-7
size: few
D: NA
CDR3: CASQVAESYEQYF
DNA: TGTGCCAGCCAGGTAGCAGAATCCTACGAGCAGTACTTC

V: TRBV28
J: TRBJ1-1
size: NA
D: TRBD1
CDR3: CASSQQGARDTEAFF
DNA: TGTGCCAGCAGCCAACAGGGGGCGAGGGACACTGAAGCTTTCTTT

V: TRBV6-1
J: TRBJ2-3
size: NA
D: TRBD1
CDR3: CASAAAGGEDTQYF
DNA: TGTGCCAGCGCGGCGGCAGGGGGCGAAGATACGCAGTATTTT

V: TRBV11-3
J: TRBJ2-1
size: NA
D: NA
CDR3: CASSSRNYNEQFF
DNA: TGTGCCAGCAGCTCACGAAATTACAATGAGCAGTTCTTC

V: TRBV4-1
J: TRBJ2-7
size: NA
D: TRBD2
CDR3: CASSQDRTSGNPGEQYF
DNA: TGCGCCAGCAGCCAAGATCGGACTAGCGGTAACCCGGGGGAGCAGTACTTC

V: TRBV18
J: TRBJ1-1
size: NA
D: NA
CDR3: CASSPRTAEAFF
DNA: TGTGCCAGCTCACCCAGGACAGCTGAAGCTTTCTTT

V: TRBV27
J: TRBJ2-5
size: NA
D: NA
CDR3: CASSRTYFLETQYF
DNA: TGTGCCAGCAGTCGGACTTACTTTCTCGAGACCCAGTACTTC

V: TRBV2
J: TRBJ1-2
size: NA
D: TRBD1
CDR3: CASSKTGLDYGYTF
DNA: TGTGCCAGCAGTAAGACAGGGTTGGACTATGGCTACACCTTC

V: TRBV11-2
J: TRBJ2-1
size: once
D: NA
CDR3: CASSSDGSGNEQFF
DNA: TGTGCCAGCAGCTCCGACGGGAGTGGGAATGAGCAGTTCTTC

V: TRBV9
J: TRBJ2-2
size: once
D: NA
CDR3: CASSLRVNTGELFF
DNA: TGTGCCAGCAGCCTCCGGGTTAACACCGGGGAGCTGTTTTTT

V: TRBV4-1
J: TRBJ2-2
size: NA
D: NA
CDR3: CASSQVHGLGNTGELFF
DNA: TGCGCCAGCAGCCAAGTTCATGGTTTAGGGAACACCGGGGAGCTGTTTTTT

V: TRBV7-8
J: TRBJ1-5
size: NA
D: NA
CDR3: CASSLGTGLSNQPQHF
DNA: TGTGCCAGCAGCTTGGGTACAGGGCTGAGCAATCAGCCCCAGCATTTT

V: TRBV5-6
J: TRBJ2-7
size: few
D: TRBD1
CDR3: CASGDRSSYEQYF
DNA: TGTGCCAGTGGGGACAGGAGCTCCTACGAGCAGTACTTC

V: TRBV5-5
J: TRBJ1-1
size: NA
D: NA
CDR3: CASSLGPGAYTEAFF
DNA: TGTGCCAGCAGCTTGGGACCGGGGGCTTACACTGAAGCTTTCTTT

V: TRBV15
J: TRBJ1-1
size: NA
D: NA
CDR3: CATSRDLGPGTEAFF
DNA: TGTGCCACCAGCAGAGATTTGGGCCCGGGGACTGAAGCTTTCTTT

V: TRBV27
J: TRBJ1-5
size: few
D: NA
CDR3: CASRSEGQPQHF
DNA: TGTGCCAGCCGCTCTGAGGGTCAGCCCCAGCATTTT

V: TRBV7-9
J: TRBJ2-1
size: once
D: TRBD2
CDR3: CASSVIINPGLPLGNEQFF
DNA: TGTGCCAGCAGCGTAATTATCAACCCGGGACTACCCCTTGGGAATGAGCAGTTCTTC

V: TRBV5-5
J: TRBJ2-7
size: many
D: NA
CDR3: CASSRHEGEQYF
DNA: TGTGCCAGCAGCCGACATGAAGGGGAGCAGTACTTC

V: TRBV18
J: TRBJ2-1
size: NA
D: NA
CDR3: CASSPENEQFF
DNA: TGTGCCAGCTCCCCCGAAAATGAGCAGTTCTTC

V: TRBV4-3
J: TRBJ2-3
size: few
D: NA
CDR3: CASSQEVSRTDTQYF
DNA: TGCGCCAGCAGCCAAGAGGTTAGCCGCACAGATACGCAGTATTTT